A selection of T cell receptor beta chains follows, all from one sample in a study of T cell responses to AZD1222 COVID-19 vaccine. Assay: immunoSEQ multiplex PCR; the TCRdb copy retains only in-frame clones and omits some. The sample consists of about 160,000 clones, about 88% of them appearing once. Specimen: peripheral blood, collected on day 0 of AZD1222 vaccination. The receptors originated from an adult in good health. The CDR3 runs from the conserved cysteine through the conserved F or W. Fields, in order: clone size, J gene, V gene, D gene, CDR3 DNA, CDR3 protein. A D gene is named only where the DNA matches it firmly. Some rows mark clone size as missing; the rest say once, few, many or name a class of expanded clone.

size: few; J: TRBJ1-1; V: TRBV5-4; D: -; DNA: TGTGCCAGCAGCCCTGGTAATCGGGTTCATATGAACACTGAAGCTTTCTTT; CDR3: CASSPGNRVHMNTEAFF
size: -; J: TRBJ1-2; V: TRBV11-2; D: -; DNA: TGTGCCAGCAGCTTTGACAGTAGCTATGGCTACACCTTC; CDR3: CASSFDSSYGYTF
size: -; J: TRBJ1-5; V: TRBV6-2/TRBV6-3; D: -; DNA: TGTGCCAGCAGTTACAGAGGCAATCAGCCCCAGCATTTT; CDR3: CASSYRGNQPQHF
size: -; J: TRBJ2-6; V: TRBV27; D: TRBD1; DNA: TGTGCCAGCAGTCTACAGGGGGCTGGGGCCAACGTCCTGACTTTC; CDR3: CASSLQGAGANVLTF
size: -; J: TRBJ1-2; V: TRBV30; D: TRBD1; DNA: TGTGCCTGGAGCGGGACAGGAGCCTATGGCTACACCTTC; CDR3: CAWSGTGAYGYTF
size: -; J: TRBJ1-6; V: TRBV27; D: -; DNA: TGTGCCAGCAGTGGGGTAAATTCACCCCTCCACTTT; CDR3: CASSGVNSPLHF
size: once; J: TRBJ2-2; V: TRBV9; D: -; DNA: TGTGCCAGCAGCGTAGGAGGAGGCATAGGGTCCGGGGAGCTGTTTTTT; CDR3: CASSVGGGIGSGELFF
size: -; J: TRBJ2-2; V: TRBV28; D: -; DNA: TGTGCCAGCAGTTTGGTAGGCGGGGAGCTGTTTTTT; CDR3: CASSLVGGELFF
size: -; J: TRBJ1-3; V: TRBV28; D: -; DNA: TGTGCCAGCAGACAGAGCTCTGGAAACACCATATATTTT; CDR3: CASRQSSGNTIYF
size: -; J: TRBJ1-2; V: TRBV29-1; D: -; DNA: TGCAGCGTTGGAAGAGAGCGGACTGGCTACACCTTC; CDR3: CSVGRERTGYTF
size: -; J: TRBJ1-5; V: TRBV3-1/TRBV3-2; D: -; DNA: TGTGCCAGCAGCCATGGGAACAATCAGCCCCAGCATTTT; CDR3: CASSHGNNQPQHF
size: once; J: TRBJ2-4; V: TRBV5-1; D: -; DNA: TGCGCCAGCAGCTTGTGGGGCTTGGAGAACATTCAGTACTTC; CDR3: CASSLWGLENIQYF
size: -; J: TRBJ1-1; V: TRBV25-1; D: -; DNA: TGTGCCAGCAGTGCCATATCTGAAGCTTTCTTT; CDR3: CASSAISEAFF
size: -; J: TRBJ2-3; V: TRBV11-2; D: TRBD2; DNA: TGTGCCAGCAGCTCAGCGGGGGGCACAGATACGCAGTATTTT; CDR3: CASSSAGGTDTQYF
size: -; J: TRBJ1-2; V: TRBV3-1/TRBV3-2; D: -; DNA: TGTGCCAGCAGAGACGGCAGCCGACTCTATGGCTACACCTTC; CDR3: CASRDGSRLYGYTF
size: once; J: TRBJ1-1; V: TRBV2; D: TRBD1; DNA: TGTGCCAGCAGAGGACAGGGGGCGCGAACTGAAGCTTTCTTT; CDR3: CASRGQGARTEAFF
size: few; J: TRBJ2-1; V: TRBV28; D: -; DNA: TGTGCCAGCAGTTTACCCCCTCGAGGAGATGAGCAGTTCTTC; CDR3: CASSLPPRGDEQFF
size: -; J: TRBJ1-1; V: TRBV7-2; D: TRBD1; DNA: TGTGCCAGCAGCTTACAGGGGGCCACTGAAGCTTTCTTT; CDR3: CASSLQGATEAFF
size: -; J: TRBJ1-1; V: TRBV6-5; D: TRBD1; DNA: TGTGCCAGCAGTCTTCCGGGACAGCTCGTTGAAGCTTTCTTT; CDR3: CASSLPGQLVEAFF
size: -; J: TRBJ2-1; V: TRBV28; D: -; DNA: TGTGCCAGCAGTGAGGACAATCGTTCTTACAATGAGCAGTTCTTC; CDR3: CASSEDNRSYNEQFF
size: -; J: TRBJ1-2; V: TRBV6-6; D: TRBD1; DNA: TGTGCCAGCAGTCGACAGGGGAGCGGCTACACCTTC; CDR3: CASSRQGSGYTF
size: -; J: TRBJ2-5; V: TRBV11-2; D: TRBD2; DNA: TGTGCCAGCAGCTCGGGACTAGCGGGAGCGGCGGAGACCCAGTACTTC; CDR3: CASSSGLAGAAETQYF
size: -; J: TRBJ2-2; V: TRBV5-4; D: -; DNA: TGTGCCAGCAGCTTGAACAGCCCGACCGGGGAGCTGTTTTTT; CDR3: CASSLNSPTGELFF
size: -; J: TRBJ2-1; V: TRBV15; D: -; DNA: TGTGCCACCAGCAGAGATCAAAGTAGCGGAGCCAGGAATGAGCAGTTCTTC; CDR3: CATSRDQSSGARNEQFF
size: few; J: TRBJ2-1; V: TRBV6-5; D: -; DNA: TGTGCCAGCAGCCTAAAGACAGGTTCCTACAATGAGCAGTTCTTC; CDR3: CASSLKTGSYNEQFF
size: -; J: TRBJ1-5; V: TRBV6-2/TRBV6-3; D: TRBD1; DNA: TGTGCCAGCAGTTACTGGGACAGGGGGAATCAGCCCCAGCATTTT; CDR3: CASSYWDRGNQPQHF
size: -; J: TRBJ2-7; V: TRBV6-2/TRBV6-3; D: -; DNA: TGTGCCAGCAGTTACGGCAGCTCCCTCGAGCAGTACTTC; CDR3: CASSYGSSLEQYF
size: -; J: TRBJ1-2; V: TRBV28; D: TRBD1; DNA: TGTGCCAGCAGTTTAGGGACAGGGAATGGCTACACCTTC; CDR3: CASSLGTGNGYTF
size: -; J: TRBJ1-5; V: TRBV2; D: -; DNA: TGTGCCAGCAGTGAAAAGACGGTCTATAGCAATCAGCCCCAGCATTTT; CDR3: CASSEKTVYSNQPQHF
size: -; J: TRBJ1-3; V: TRBV6-5; D: -; DNA: TGTGCCAGCAGTTACACCGGGGTCGGAAACACCATATATTTT; CDR3: CASSYTGVGNTIYF
size: -; J: TRBJ1-2; V: TRBV19; D: TRBD1; DNA: TGTGCCAGTAGTTCCGGACAGGGGGCATATGGCTACACCTTC; CDR3: CASSSGQGAYGYTF
size: -; J: TRBJ1-3; V: TRBV7-2; D: -; DNA: TGTGCCAGCAGCTTGGTTATATCGCCCCACTCTGGAAACACCATATATTTT; CDR3: CASSLVISPHSGNTIYF
size: -; J: TRBJ2-3; V: TRBV14; D: TRBD2; DNA: TGTGCCAGCAGCCCTAGCGGCAGCACAGATACGCAGTATTTT; CDR3: CASSPSGSTDTQYF
size: -; J: TRBJ2-5; V: TRBV4-2; D: TRBD1; DNA: TGTGCCAGCAGGTCCGACAGGGAGGAGACCCAGTACTTC; CDR3: CASRSDREETQYF
size: -; J: TRBJ2-7; V: TRBV28; D: -; DNA: TGTGCCAGCAGTTTCCGTTGGTACGAGCAGTACTTC; CDR3: CASSFRWYEQYF
size: -; J: TRBJ2-4; V: TRBV27; D: TRBD2; DNA: TGTGCCAGCACCTCACTAGCGGGAGGGAGGGAAGTCAAAAACATTCAGTACTTC; CDR3: CASTSLAGGREVKNIQYF
size: -; J: TRBJ1-2; V: TRBV6-5; D: -; DNA: TGTGCCAGCAGTTACTCGAAGACCCTCTATGGCTACACCTTC; CDR3: CASSYSKTLYGYTF
size: -; J: TRBJ2-3; V: TRBV30; D: -; DNA: TGTGCCTGGAGTGTACCCTCGCCAGCCCTCACAGATACGCAGTATTTT; CDR3: CAWSVPSPALTDTQYF
size: -; J: TRBJ2-5; V: TRBV14; D: -; DNA: TGTGCCAGCAGCCAAGAACTTGTCGGCGGAACCCTCGGAGAGACCCAGTACTTC; CDR3: CASSQELVGGTLGETQYF
size: -; J: TRBJ2-1; V: TRBV9; D: -; DNA: TGTGCCAGCAGCCGGATAGGGTCCTACAATGAGCAGTTCTTC; CDR3: CASSRIGSYNEQFF
size: -; J: TRBJ1-1; V: TRBV3-1/TRBV3-2; D: TRBD1; DNA: TGTGCCAGCAGCCAAGTTTACAGGGGCCCCACTGAAGCTTTCTTT; CDR3: CASSQVYRGPTEAFF
size: many; J: TRBJ2-7; V: TRBV6-2/TRBV6-3; D: -; DNA: TGTGCCAGCAGCTTTAGCGGAGGGAGCTCCTACGAGCAGTACTTC; CDR3: CASSFSGGSSYEQYF
size: -; J: TRBJ1-2; V: TRBV5-1; D: -; DNA: TGCGCCAGCAGCTCAGTGCCCGGACAGAACTATGGCTACACCTTC; CDR3: CASSSVPGQNYGYTF
size: -; J: TRBJ1-1; V: TRBV29-1; D: -; DNA: TGCAGCGTTGGAGGATGGCCTCTGAACACTGAAGCTTTCTTT; CDR3: CSVGGWPLNTEAFF
size: once; J: TRBJ2-5; V: TRBV5-4; D: TRBD2; DNA: TGTGCCAGCAGCCCTGCGACTAGCGGGAGAGAGACCCAGTACTTC; CDR3: CASSPATSGRETQYF
size: -; J: TRBJ2-7; V: TRBV27; D: TRBD2; DNA: TGTGCCAGCAGTTTAAGGCGGGAGTACGAGCAGTACTTC; CDR3: CASSLRREYEQYF
size: -; J: TRBJ1-3; V: TRBV25-1; D: -; DNA: TGTGCCAGCAGTGGCGACCCCCGACCTGGAAACACCATATATTTT; CDR3: CASSGDPRPGNTIYF
size: -; J: TRBJ2-7; V: TRBV27; D: TRBD2; DNA: TGTGCCAGCAGTTCCCCCGGGACTAGCGGGGGGAAGGGGGAGCAGTACTTC; CDR3: CASSSPGTSGGKGEQYF